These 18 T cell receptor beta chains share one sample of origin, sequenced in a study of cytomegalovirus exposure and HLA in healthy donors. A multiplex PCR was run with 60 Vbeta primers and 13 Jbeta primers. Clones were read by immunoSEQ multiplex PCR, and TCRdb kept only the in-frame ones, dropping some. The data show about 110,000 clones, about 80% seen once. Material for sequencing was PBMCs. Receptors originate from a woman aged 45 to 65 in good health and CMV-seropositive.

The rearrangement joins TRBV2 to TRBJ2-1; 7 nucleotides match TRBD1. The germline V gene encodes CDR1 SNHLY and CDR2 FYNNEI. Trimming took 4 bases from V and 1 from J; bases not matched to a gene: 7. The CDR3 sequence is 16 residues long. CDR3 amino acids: CASSGIQGFSYNEQFF. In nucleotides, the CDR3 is TGTGCCAGCAGTGGGATACAGGGGTTTTCCTACAATGAGCAGTTCTTC.

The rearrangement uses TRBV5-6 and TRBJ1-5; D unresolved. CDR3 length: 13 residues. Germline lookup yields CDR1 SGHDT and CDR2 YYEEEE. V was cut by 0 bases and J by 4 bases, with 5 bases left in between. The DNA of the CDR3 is TGTGCCAGCAGCTTGGCGGGGAATCAGCCCCAGCATTTT. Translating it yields CASSLAGNQPQHF.

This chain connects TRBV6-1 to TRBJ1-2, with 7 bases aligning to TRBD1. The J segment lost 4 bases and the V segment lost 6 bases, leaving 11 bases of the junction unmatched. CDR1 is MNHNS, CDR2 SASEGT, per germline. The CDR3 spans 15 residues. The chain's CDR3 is CASSRGGGDSYGYTF. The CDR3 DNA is TGTGCCAGCAGCCGAGGGGGCGGTGATAGCTATGGCTACACCTTC.

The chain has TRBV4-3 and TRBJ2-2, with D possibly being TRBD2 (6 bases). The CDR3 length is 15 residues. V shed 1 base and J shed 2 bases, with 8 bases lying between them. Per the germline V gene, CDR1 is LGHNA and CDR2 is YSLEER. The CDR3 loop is CASSQGDSNTGELFF. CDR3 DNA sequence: TGCGCCAGCAGCCAAGGGGACTCCAACACCGGGGAGCTGTTTTTT.

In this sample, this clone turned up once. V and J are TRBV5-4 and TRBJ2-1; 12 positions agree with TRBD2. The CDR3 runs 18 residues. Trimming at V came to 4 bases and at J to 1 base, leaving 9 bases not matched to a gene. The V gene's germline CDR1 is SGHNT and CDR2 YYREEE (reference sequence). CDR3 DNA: TGTGCCAGCAGCACCCTAGCGGGGGGGCGAGGTTCCTACAATGAGCAGTTCTTC. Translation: CASSTLAGGRGSYNEQFF.

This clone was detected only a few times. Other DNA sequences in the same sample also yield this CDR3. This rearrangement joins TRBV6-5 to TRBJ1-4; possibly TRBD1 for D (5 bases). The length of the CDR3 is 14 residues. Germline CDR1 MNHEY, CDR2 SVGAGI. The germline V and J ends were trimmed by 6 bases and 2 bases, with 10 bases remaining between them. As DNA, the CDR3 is TGTGCCAGCAGGCCAGGGTCGACTAATGAAAAACTGTTTTTT. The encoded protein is CASRPGSTNEKLFF.

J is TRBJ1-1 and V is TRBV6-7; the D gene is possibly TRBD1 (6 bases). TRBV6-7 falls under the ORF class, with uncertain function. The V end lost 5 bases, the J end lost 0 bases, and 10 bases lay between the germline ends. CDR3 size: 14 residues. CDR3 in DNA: TGTGCCAGCAGTACAGGGCTCATGAACACTGAAGCTTTCTTT. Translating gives CASSTGLMNTEAFF.

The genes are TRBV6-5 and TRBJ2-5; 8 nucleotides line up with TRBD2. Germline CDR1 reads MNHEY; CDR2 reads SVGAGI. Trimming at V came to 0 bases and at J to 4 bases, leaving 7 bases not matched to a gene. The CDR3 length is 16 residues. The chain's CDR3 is CASSYSREGSRETQYF. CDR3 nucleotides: TGTGCCAGCAGTTACTCTCGGGAGGGGTCGCGAGAGACCCAGTACTTC.

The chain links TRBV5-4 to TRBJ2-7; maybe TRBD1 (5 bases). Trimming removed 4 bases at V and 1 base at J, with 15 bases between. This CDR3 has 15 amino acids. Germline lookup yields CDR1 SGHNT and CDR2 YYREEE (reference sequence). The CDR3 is CASSPTRGASYEQYF. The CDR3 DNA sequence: TGTGCCAGCAGCCCAACAAGGGGCGCTTCCTACGAGCAGTACTTC.

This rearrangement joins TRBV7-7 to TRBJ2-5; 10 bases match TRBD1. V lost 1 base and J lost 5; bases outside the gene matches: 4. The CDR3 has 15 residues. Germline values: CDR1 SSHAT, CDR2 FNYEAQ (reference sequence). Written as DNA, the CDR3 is TGTGCCAGCAGCTTAGGGGGACAGGGGCTGGAGACCCAGTACTTC. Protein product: CASSLGGQGLETQYF.

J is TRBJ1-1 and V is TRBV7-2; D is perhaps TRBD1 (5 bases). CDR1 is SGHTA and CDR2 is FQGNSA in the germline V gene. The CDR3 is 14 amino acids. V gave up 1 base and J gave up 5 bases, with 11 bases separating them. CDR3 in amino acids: CASSLGNRGTEAFF. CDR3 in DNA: TGTGCCAGCAGCTTAGGTAACCGGGGGACTGAAGCTTTCTTT. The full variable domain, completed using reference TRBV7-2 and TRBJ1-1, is GAGVSQSPSNKVTEKGKDVELRCDPISGHTALYWYRQSLGQGLEFLIYFQGNSAPDKSGLPSDRFSAERTGGSVSTLTIQRTQQEDSAVYLCASSLGNRGTEAFFGQGTRLTVV.

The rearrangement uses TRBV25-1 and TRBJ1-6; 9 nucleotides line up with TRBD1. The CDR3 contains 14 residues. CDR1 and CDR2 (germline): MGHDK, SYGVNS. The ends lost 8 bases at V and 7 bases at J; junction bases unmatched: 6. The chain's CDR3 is CASASGTGNSPLHF. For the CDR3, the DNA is TGTGCCAGCGCCTCCGGGACAGGGAATTCACCCCTCCACTTT. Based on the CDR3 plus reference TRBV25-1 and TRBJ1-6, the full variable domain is EADIYQTPRYLVIGTGKKITLECSQTMGHDKMYWYQQDPGMELHLIHYSYGVNSTEKGDLSSESTVSRIRTEHFPLTLESARPSHTSQYLCASASGTGNSPLHFGNGTRLTVT.

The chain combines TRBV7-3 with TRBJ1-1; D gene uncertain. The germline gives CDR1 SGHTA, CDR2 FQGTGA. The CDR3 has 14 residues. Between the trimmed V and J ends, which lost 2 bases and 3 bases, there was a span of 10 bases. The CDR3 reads CASSLLGRDTEAFF. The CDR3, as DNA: TGTGCCAGCAGCTTATTAGGGAGGGACACTGAAGCTTTCTTT.

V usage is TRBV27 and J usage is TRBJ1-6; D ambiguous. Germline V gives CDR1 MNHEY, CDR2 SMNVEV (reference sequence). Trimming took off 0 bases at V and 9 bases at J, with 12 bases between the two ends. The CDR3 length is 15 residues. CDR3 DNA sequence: TGTGCCAGCAGTTTATCGTACAGATTAGGTTCACCCCTCCACTTT. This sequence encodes CASSLSYRLGSPLHF.

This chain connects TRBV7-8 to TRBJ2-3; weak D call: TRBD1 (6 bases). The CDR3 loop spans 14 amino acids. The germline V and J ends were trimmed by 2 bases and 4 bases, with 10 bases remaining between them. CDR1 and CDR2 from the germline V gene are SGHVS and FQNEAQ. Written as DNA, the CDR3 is TGTGCCAGCAGCTTACACAGGGCCCCAGATACGCAGTATTTT. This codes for CASSLHRAPDTQYF. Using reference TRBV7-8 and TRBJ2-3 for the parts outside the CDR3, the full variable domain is GAGVSQSPRYKVAKRGQDVALRCDPISGHVSLFWYQQALGQGPEFLTYFQNEAQLDKSGLPSDRFFAERPEGSVSTLKIQRTQQEDSAVYLCASSLHRAPDTQYFGPGTRLTVL.

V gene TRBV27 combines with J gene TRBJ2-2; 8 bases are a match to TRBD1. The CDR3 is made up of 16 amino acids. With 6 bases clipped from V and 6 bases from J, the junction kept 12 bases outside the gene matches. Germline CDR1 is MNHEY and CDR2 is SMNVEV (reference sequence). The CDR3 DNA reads TGTGCCAGCAGCCGGCCAGGGGGCGACGGGGCCGGGGAGCTGTTTTTT. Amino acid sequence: CASSRPGGDGAGELFF.

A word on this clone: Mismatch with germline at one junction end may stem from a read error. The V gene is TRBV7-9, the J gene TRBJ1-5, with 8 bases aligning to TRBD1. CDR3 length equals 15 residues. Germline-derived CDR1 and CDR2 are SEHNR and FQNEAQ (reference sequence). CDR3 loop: CSSSLVGPGGQPQHF. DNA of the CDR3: TGTTCCAGCAGCTTAGTCGGGCCAGGGGGCCAGCCCCAGCATTTT.

The CDR3 region has the DNA TGTGCCAGTAGTATCCCCGGGACAGGGTTGGGCTACACCTTC. It yields the protein CASSIPGTGLGYTF. The V gene is TRBV19, the J gene TRBJ1-2; 9 bases match TRBD1. The CDR3 is 14 amino acids. In germline, CDR1 is LNHDA, CDR2 SQIVND (reference sequence). The trim removed 3 bases at V and 8 bases at J, leaving 7 bases unmatched.